This TCR beta chain was recovered during a study of T-cell memory formation after mild COVID-19. Trimming shortened V by 3 bases and J by 0 bases, and 10 bases separated the two germline ends. The CDR3 has 15 residues. Germline assignment: CDR1 SGHDT and CDR2 YYEEEE. TCRdb redid the calling of the 5' RACE reads with MiXCR, one entry per CDR3 protein. The repertoire includes tens of thousands of distinct CDR3 sequences, around 9.5% of them detected once, and less than 1.5% sits in the top ten. The chain recombines TRBV5-6 with TRBJ2-1, with a tentative D call TRBD2 (5 bases). The clonotype was recovered from a young man who had mild COVID-19 (a few samples of this study predate the infection). Cell type and time point are not known. Specimen: PBMCs or a T cell subset sorted from them (not recorded which). The CDR3 nucleotides read TGTGCCAGCAGCTACGGGGTCAGCTCCTACAATGAGCAGTTCTTC. This translates into CASSYGVSSYNEQFF.